The 9 T cell receptor beta chains below all came from one sample that was sequenced in a study of Ad26.COV2.S vaccination and SARS-CoV-2 variants. Treatment denoted: around 19 received Ad26.COV2.S at low or high dose, single or two shots; about five received placebo; per-sample allocation not given. Day 63 after the first vaccine or placebo injection was the time point for sampling. Profiling relied on immunoSEQ multiplex PCR, and the TCRdb table lists in-frame clones only, not all of them. The repertoire consists of some 340,000 clones, with over 80% occurring once and the leading ten covering around 2%. Sequenced here: peripheral blood, sampled in a trial of Ad26.COV2.S vaccine versus placebo. The receptors were gathered from a person aged 18-65 years who received the Ad26.COV2.S COVID-19 vaccine or a placebo.

The rearrangement links TRBV2 to TRBJ1-1; D gene ambiguous. The CDR3 spans 13 residues. Germline values: CDR1 SNHLY, CDR2 FYNNEI. Trimming removed 7 bases at V and 4 bases at J, with 13 bases between. The CDR3 reads CASILDHGTEAFF. CDR3 nucleotides: TGTGCCAGCATCCTCGACCATGGCACTGAAGCTTTCTTT.

J is TRBJ2-7 and V is TRBV2; 8 bases fit TRBD1. The CDR3 extends over 13 amino acids. The V gene's germline CDR1 is SNHLY and CDR2 FYNNEI. CDR3 sequence reads: CAGGTGDSYEQYF. CDR3 in DNA: TGTGCTGGGGGGACAGGAGATTCCTACGAGCAGTACTTC.

Worth noting for this clone: A much bigger clone sits one base away, suggesting this may be a read error. The chain has TRBV4-2 and TRBJ1-2; D perhaps matches TRBD1 (5 bases). CDR1 LGHNA and CDR2 YNFKEQ come from the germline V gene. V was clipped by 2 bases and J by 1 base, with 5 bases between them. This CDR3 has 13 amino acids. The DNA for the CDR3 is TGTGCCAGCAGCCAACAGGGTAACTATGGCTACACCTTC. It yields the protein CASSQQGNYGYTF.

This chain links TRBV5-1 with TRBJ2-5, with no clear D. Germline V lookup: CDR1 SGHRS, CDR2 YFSETQ. Trimming pared 2 bases from V and 5 bases from J, leaving 13 bases between. This CDR3 has 14 amino acids. CDR3 sequence reads: CASSLSRVGETQYF. As DNA, the CDR3 is TGCGCCAGCAGCTTATCTAGAGTCGGGGAGACCCAGTACTTC. The variable domain in full, with the rest retrieved from reference TRBV5-1 and TRBJ2-5, is KAGVTQTPRYLIKTRGQQVTLSCSPISGHRSVSWYQQTPGQGLQFLFEYFSETQRNKGNFPGRFSGRQFSNSRSEMNVSTLELGDSALYLCASSLSRVGETQYFGPGTRLLVL.

This chain connects TRBV19 to TRBJ1-4; no clear D gene. Germline CDR1 reads LNHDA; CDR2 reads SQIVND (reference sequence). With 5 bases removed from V and 8 bases from J, the gap between germline ends came to 9 bases. The CDR3 has 12 residues. In DNA, the CDR3 is TGTGCCAGTAGTTTCAGTGGGGAAAAACTGTTTTTT. Its translation is CASSFSGEKLFF.

V is TRBV5-5 and J is TRBJ1-1, with unresolved D. V was trimmed by 4 bases and J by 1 base, leaving 8 bases between them. This CDR3 is built from 13 residues. CDR1 SGHKS and CDR2 YYEKEE come from the germline V gene (reference sequence). CDR3 residues: CASSRRQNTEAFF. Here the CDR3 DNA reads TGTGCCAGCAGCCGTCGGCAGAACACTGAAGCTTTCTTT.

The gene calls are TRBV4-1 and TRBJ1-6; D gene unclear. Germline-derived CDR1 and CDR2 are MGHRA and YSYEKL. The CDR3 totals 15 residues. Trimming stripped 0 bases from V and 7 bases from J, with 10 bases between. CDR3 DNA: TGCGCCAGCAGCCAAGAGTCAGATCAGAATTCACCCCTCCACTTT. Translating gives CASSQESDQNSPLHF.

The chain recombines TRBV6-5 with TRBJ2-7; 7 bases map to TRBD2. This CDR3 is 13 amino acids long. The germline V gene encodes CDR1 MNHEY and CDR2 SVGAGI. V was clipped by 7 bases and J by 7 bases; unmatched bases: 10. CDR3 sequence reads: CASTRWGGEEQYF. The CDR3 region has the DNA TGTGCCAGCACCCGATGGGGAGGGGAGGAGCAGTACTTC.

This chain uses TRBV5-1 with TRBJ2-7, with D perhaps TRBD1 or TRBD2 (5 bases each). Germline CDR1 reads SGHRS; CDR2 reads YFSETQ. CDR3 length equals 18 residues. V was pared by 0 bases and J by 1 base, with 20 bases between. The CDR3 DNA follows: TGCGCCAGCAGCTTGGTTAGTCAGTGGGACCCAGATTCCTACGAGCAGTACTTC. Translating it yields CASSLVSQWDPDSYEQYF.